These 23 T cell receptor beta chains were sequenced from one sample in a study of blood T cells in healthy people across ages (dated by TCRdb to the mid-2010s). Libraries were built with 5' RACE. Sequencer: Illumina HiSeq 2500. A second PCR of about 7 to 12 cycles was run with a J-beta primer mix and a sample-barcoded 5' primer. TCRdb handled the public reads itself, with Q25 trimming in fastp and clone calling in MiXCR, and kept productive beta chains. When rows share a CDR3 protein, they turn into one entry using the most common DNA and genes. The sample data list approximately 1.5 million distinct CDR3 sequences, and 35% to 45% of these were observed just once. The ten largest clones capture over 3.5% of the sample. Sequencing was carried out using blood. The receptors were sampled from a young woman in good health.

This clonotype was picked up one time. The rearrangement uses TRBV14 and TRBJ2-1; the D gene is possibly TRBD2 (6 bases). Per germline, CDR1 SGHDN and CDR2 FVKESK. With 2 bases removed from V and 6 bases from J, the gap between germline ends came to 17 bases. The CDR3 consists of 16 residues. Here the CDR3 reads CASSQWGVGSFNEQFF. The CDR3 DNA reads as TGTGCCAGCAGCCAATGGGGTGTCGGGAGTTTCAATGAGCAGTTCTTC.

The V and J genes are TRBV20-1 and TRBJ2-3; D may be TRBD1 (5 bases). Germline loops: CDR1 DFQATT, CDR2 SNEGSKA (reference sequence). Trimming left V 0 bases short and J 1 base short, with 11 bases between. The CDR3 loop spans 15 amino acids. The CDR3 nucleotides read TGCAGTGCTAGAGATCCCCTAGGGGGCACAGATACGCAGTATTTT. Amino acids: CSARDPLGGTDTQYF.

The gene calls are TRBV12-3 or TRBV12-4 and TRBJ2-5, with 9 positions matching TRBD2. Unmatched junction bases numbered 13, after V lost 3 bases and J lost 11 bases. The CDR3 extends over 15 amino acids. The CDR3: CASSFAIAGAGEQYF. CDR3 bases: TGTGCCAGCAGTTTCGCGATAGCGGGAGCTGGTGAGCAGTACTTC.

This clonotype was detected only once. The V gene is TRBV12-3 or TRBV12-4, the J gene TRBJ2-1, with D maybe TRBD1 (6 bases). This CDR3 spans 11 amino acids. V was shortened by 1 base and J by 15 bases, with 10 bases between the two germline ends. For the CDR3, the DNA is TGTGCCAGCAGTTTAGAAGGGACACCGTTCTTC. It encodes CASSLEGTPFF.

The rearrangement links TRBV4-3 to TRBJ1-2, with 9 positions matching TRBD1. This CDR3 has 17 amino acids. In germline, CDR1 is LGHNA, CDR2 YSLEER. V shed 0 bases and J 3 bases; nucleotides not matched to a gene: 8. Written as DNA, the CDR3 is TGCGCCAGCAGCCAAGAGGAGGTGGGACAGGGTGACTATGGCTACACCTTC. Encoded protein: CASSQEEVGQGDYGYTF.

A word on this clonotype: A read error may explain this, as a much larger clone is one base away. This chain joins TRBV20-1 and TRBJ2-1; TRBD1 or TRBD2 may be the D gene (5 bases each). The CDR3 is made up of 13 amino acids. CDR1 and CDR2 (germline): DFQATT, SNEGSKA (reference sequence). The CDR3, as DNA: TGCGGTGCCCTTCTGGGGGATAGAAATGAGCAGTTCTTC. Translating gives CGALLGDRNEQFF.

The chain couples TRBV7-9 to TRBJ2-7; TRBD2 matches 13 bases. The V and J ends lost 7 bases and 1 base, in that order; junction bases with no gene match: 7. The germline CDR1 and CDR2 sequences are SEHNR and FQNEAQ (reference sequence). The CDR3 extends over 16 amino acids. CDR3 nucleotides: TGTGCCAGCAATTTTGGGACTAGCGGGGAATCCTACGAGCAGTACTTC. It yields the protein CASNFGTSGESYEQYF.

The chain joins TRBV4-3 to TRBJ1-5, with no clear D. V lost 0 bases and J lost 0, with 9 bases in between. Germline CDR1 is LGHNA and CDR2 is YSLEER. This CDR3 comprises 16 residues. The CDR3 DNA sequence: TGCGCCAGCAGCCAAGAATGGAGGGATAGCAATCAGCCCCAGCATTTT. Its protein is CASSQEWRDSNQPQHF.

The chain uses TRBV12-3 or TRBV12-4 and TRBJ1-2; D gene unclear. The germline V and J ends were trimmed by 8 bases and 4 bases, with 14 bases remaining between them. The CDR3 sequence is 13 residues long. CDR3 residues: CASAGIPLYGYTF. The CDR3 DNA reads TGTGCCAGCGCGGGAATCCCCCTCTATGGCTACACCTTC.

This clonotype was seen ten or more times. V is TRBV27 and J is TRBJ2-1; 7 nucleotides match TRBD1. J was trimmed by 4 bases and V by 6 bases; bases with no gene match: 9. There are 15 residues in the CDR3. The germline V gene has CDR1 MNHEY and CDR2 SMNVEV (reference sequence). Here the CDR3 DNA reads TGTGCCAGCAGCCCCGGGACAGTCTCTTACAATGAGCAGTTCTTC. Translation: CASSPGTVSYNEQFF.

The V call is TRBV12-2, the J call TRBJ2-4; the table gives TRBD1 as D, unverified against the DNA. Gene TRBJ2-7 matches the end of the DNA better, so the J call may be wrong. TRBV12-2 is given as a pseudogene. This CDR3 is built from 14 residues. The CDR3 DNA reads TGTGCAAGTCGTTCCCGGGACAGGGGCCACGAGCAGTACTTC. Translated, it gives CASRSRDRGHEQYF.

This clonotype showed up just a few times. V usage is TRBV29-1 and J usage is TRBJ2-1, with 12 bases aligning to TRBD1. The CDR3 has 17 amino acids. With 3 bases clipped from V and 3 bases from J, the junction kept 9 bases outside the gene matches. In germline, CDR1 is SQVTM, CDR2 ANQGSEA. CDR3 loop: CSVDRDRGLLGYNEQFF. In DNA form, the CDR3 reads TGCAGCGTTGATCGGGACAGGGGGCTATTAGGCTACAATGAGCAGTTCTTC.

The V call is TRBV28, the J call TRBJ2-3; TRBD2 agrees at 10 bases. Losses at the gene ends were 4 bases for V and 3 bases for J; bases not matched to a gene: 7. The germline gives CDR1 MDHEN, CDR2 SYDVKM. The length of the CDR3 is 16 residues. The CDR3 sequence is CASSSPRTSGTDTQYF. DNA of the CDR3: TGTGCCAGCAGTTCTCCCCGGACTAGCGGAACAGATACGCAGTATTTT.

This clonotype was counted many times. Here the CDR3 DNA reads TGTGCCAGCAGCCACTGGAACACCGGGGAGCTGTTTTTT. Its translation is CASSHWNTGELFF. This chain joins TRBV14 and TRBJ2-2; D call uncertain. Germline V gene sequence: CDR1 SGHDN, CDR2 FVKESK. Trimming took off 3 bases at V and 1 base at J, with 3 bases between the two ends. The CDR3 has 13 amino acids.

In this sample, this clonotype turned up a few times. This chain connects TRBV15 to TRBJ2-1, with unresolved D. V shed 3 bases and J shed 8 bases, with 8 bases lying between them. The CDR3 runs 12 residues. The germline gives CDR1 LNHNV, CDR2 YYDKDF (reference sequence). The CDR3 DNA is TGTGCCACCAGCAGTGGTAGCCATGAGCAGTTCTTC. Its protein product is CATSSGSHEQFF. The full variable domain, rest sourced from reference TRBV15 and TRBJ2-1, is DAMVIQNPRYQVTQFGKPVTLSCSQTLNHNVMYWYQQKSSQAPKLLFHYYDKDFNNEADTPDNFQSRRPNTSFCFLDIRSPGLGDTAMYLCATSSGSHEQFFGPGTRLTVL.

This clonotype has just a few counts. The V call is TRBV29-1, the J call TRBJ1-5, with D unclear. V was cut by 0 bases and J by 3 bases, with 18 bases left in between. The CDR3 is 17 amino acids. CDR1 and CDR2 from the germline V gene are SQVTM and ANQGSEA. This chain's CDR3 is CSVEERRIPLFNQPQHF. As DNA, the CDR3 is TGCAGCGTTGAAGAAAGGAGGATTCCACTATTCAATCAGCCCCAGCATTTT.

Worth noting for this clonotype: Being one base from a much bigger clone, this may be a read error. The chain's CDR3 is CSALRGGYYNEQYF. In nucleotides, the CDR3 is TGCAGTGCTCTTCGGGGGGGCTACTACAATGAGCAGTACTTC. This chain connects TRBV20-1 to TRBJ2-7, with 8 bases aligning to TRBD2. Germline V gives CDR1 DFQATT, CDR2 SNEGSKA (reference sequence). Trimming took 5 bases from V and 7 from J; bases not matched to a gene: 13. CDR3 length: 14 residues.

This clonotype was counted a few times. The CDR3 reads CAIRTDPKSPLHF. CDR3 sequence (DNA): TGTGCCATCAGGACAGATCCAAAATCACCCCTCCACTTT. The chain couples TRBV10-3 to TRBJ1-6; maybe TRBD1 (5 bases). Trimming took 6 bases from V and 10 from J, leaving 13 bases between them. The CDR3 has 13 residues. The germline V gene encodes CDR1 ENHRY and CDR2 SYGVKD.

This chain links TRBV5-1 with TRBJ2-3; 8 bases are shared with TRBD1. The V gene end was trimmed by 4 bases and the J gene end by 4 bases; junction bases not matched to a gene: 8. The CDR3 runs 15 residues. The germline CDR1 and CDR2 sequences are SGHRS and YFSETQ. The CDR3 sequence: CASSHGQGMADTQYF. The CDR3 region has the DNA TGCGCCAGCAGCCACGGACAGGGCATGGCAGATACGCAGTATTTT. The full variable domain, in which reference TRBV5-1 and TRBJ2-3 provide the parts outside the CDR3, is KAGVTQTPRYLIKTRGQQVTLSCSPISGHRSVSWYQQTPGQGLQFLFEYFSETQRNKGNFPGRFSGRQFSNSRSEMNVSTLELGDSALYLCASSHGQGMADTQYFGPGTRLTVL.

The chain employs TRBV6-2 or TRBV6-3 and TRBJ2-1; D possibly corresponds to TRBD2 (5 bases). The germline V gene encodes CDR1 MNHEY and CDR2 SVGEGT. This CDR3 is 12 amino acids long. Deletions cut 5 bases from V and 14 bases from J, with 16 bases between. CDR3 residues: CASSPRTGMEFF. The CDR3 coding sequence is TGTGCCAGCAGTCCGCGGACCGGGATGGAGTTCTTC.

The V and J genes are TRBV6-2 or TRBV6-3 and TRBJ1-2, with a weak D call TRBD1 (6 bases). V was shortened by 5 bases and J by 4 bases, with 11 bases between the two germline ends. The CDR3 extends over 13 amino acids. Germline V lookup: CDR1 MNHEY, CDR2 SVGEGT. CDR3 region: CASSRDRTYGYTF. CDR3 in DNA: TGTGCCAGCAGTAGAGACAGGACCTATGGCTACACCTTC.

This clonotype was counted between two and nine times. This chain uses TRBV6-2 or TRBV6-3 with TRBJ1-2; the match to TRBD1 covers 7 bases. J was trimmed by 4 bases and V by 5 bases; bases with no gene match: 10. Germline assignment: CDR1 MNHEY and CDR2 SVGEGT. The length of the CDR3 is 15 residues. The CDR3 nucleotides read TGTGCCAGCAGTCTCCGGACAGGACAGGCCTATGGCTACACCTTC. Its translation is CASSLRTGQAYGYTF.

The rearrangement uses TRBV6-6 and TRBJ2-1; D tentatively fits TRBD1 or TRBD2 (5 bases each). V lost 5 bases to trimming and J lost 8 bases, with 22 bases between them. The CDR3 sequence is 16 residues long. Per germline, CDR1 MNHNY and CDR2 SVGAGI (reference sequence). CDR3 sequence: CASSTDGSPLGDEQFF. CDR3 bases: TGTGCCAGCAGTACCGATGGGTCACCTCTGGGGGATGAGCAGTTCTTC.